This T cell receptor beta chain was obtained from a study of Ad26.COV2.S vaccination and SARS-CoV-2 variants. Overall study results and limits: Placebo recipients and vaccine recipients were similar in non-spike TCR breadth. Total T cell responses, in the TCR breadth and depth analyses, may have been underestimated.

Treatment defined: 19 received Ad26.COV2.S at low or high dose, single or two shots; about 5 received placebo; per-sample allocation not given. Collection of the samples took place on day 63 after the first injection of vaccine or placebo. As regards this clone: What it binds is not known.

Some clones are missing from TCRdb's copy, which holds only in-frame ones; the method was immunoSEQ multiplex PCR. The sample includes roughly 380,000 clones, roughly 90% seen only once; the top ten take less than 4.5%. This TCR was recovered from a person between 18 and 59 years old who received the Ad26.COV2.S COVID-19 vaccine or a placebo. Material: peripheral blood, obtained in a trial of Ad26.COV2.S vaccine versus placebo.

The CDR3 nucleotides read TGTGCCACAGATAAAAGACAGGGGGCGAGGGTTGGGCAGTACTTC. Translation gives CATDKRQGARVGQYF. The genes are TRBV28 and TRBJ2-7; 10 bases are shared with TRBD1. The CDR3 contains 15 residues. Germline V gives CDR1 MDHEN, CDR2 SYDVKM. Germline trimming cut 10 bases from V and 9 bases from J; bases unmatched to any gene: 18.